These 3 T cell receptor beta chains were sequenced from one sample in a study of control samples from healthy donors and cancer patients. The assay was immunoSEQ multiplex PCR, and TCRdb's table has in-frame clones only and misses some. Seen here are approximately 87,000 clones, approximately 94% observed once, and the top ten hold 1.3%. The sequenced sample consisted of PBMCs. Receptor source: a woman aged 40 to 49 with lung cancer.

The V call is TRBV24-1, the J call TRBJ1-5; TRBD1 might be the D (5 bases). The germline gives CDR1 KGHDR, CDR2 SFDVKD. This CDR3 has 16 residues. Trimming removed 8 bases from V and 3 bases from J, with 19 bases in between. CDR3 coding DNA: TGTGCCACCACTAGATTCGGCAGGGTCCTCAATCAGCCCCAGCATTTT. It encodes CATTRFGRVLNQPQHF.

Only one count was recorded for this clone. V usage is TRBV4-2 and J usage is TRBJ1-2; no firm D call. CDR1 is LGHNA and CDR2 is YNFKEQ in the germline V gene. Trimming stripped 0 bases from V and 4 bases from J, with 9 bases between. The CDR3 runs 14 residues. The DNA of the CDR3 is TGTGCCAGCAGCCAAGAAGACCGATTCTATGGCTACACCTTC. This encodes CASSQEDRFYGYTF.

The CDR3 protein is CAWTLGGGYEAFF. The CDR3 DNA reads TGTGCCTGGACCTTAGGGGGCGGGTATGAAGCTTTCTTT. The chain recombines TRBV30 with TRBJ1-1, with 7 positions matching TRBD1. The CDR3 extends over 13 amino acids. V was pared by 4 bases and J by 7 bases, with 9 bases of the junction left unmatched. Germline V gene data show CDR1 as GTSNPN and CDR2 as SVGIG (reference sequence).